A single sample is the source of the 18 T cell receptor beta chains below, sequenced in a study of identical twins listed by TCRdb under 2016. Receptor amplification or capture employed 5' RACE. Instrument on record: Illumina HiSeq 2000. TCRdb reran the public reads through fastp at Q25 and MiXCR, keeping productive beta chains. Here each entry gathers all rows of one CDR3 protein and keeps the most common genes and DNA. The sample has roughly 200,000 distinct CDR3 sequences on record, 6.5% to 8.5% of them singletons. More than 1.5% of the sample is taken by the ten largest. This same sample was also part of a study on yellow fever vaccine responses in identical twins.

Sequencing used memory (CD45RO+) T cells sorted from blood. The sample's cell subset or site label is to be understood as: CD45RO+ enriched T cells. The origin of the receptors is a young woman in good health.

In this sample, this clonotype turned up many times. This sequence joins TRBV5-1 and TRBJ2-3; D is perhaps TRBD1 (6 bases). From germline, CDR1 is SGHRS and CDR2 YFSETQ. With 4 bases removed from V and 0 bases from J, the gap between germline ends came to 15 bases. The length of the CDR3 is 16 residues. CDR3 nucleotides: TGCGCCAGCAGCCCCAAAGGACAGATAAGCACAGATACGCAGTATTTT. Its protein is CASSPKGQISTDTQYF.

This chain uses TRBV14 with TRBJ2-7; unclear D gene. Germline V gene lookup returns CDR1 SGHDN and CDR2 FVKESK. Deletions cut 4 bases from V and 3 bases from J, with 19 bases between. CDR3 length: 16 residues. The CDR3 protein is CASSLRSLGRVYEQYF. CDR3 nucleotide sequence: TGTGCCAGCAGCCTCCGTAGTCTCGGTAGGGTCTACGAGCAGTACTTC.

This clonotype appeared a few times. V and J are TRBV6-1 and TRBJ2-4; 7 positions match TRBD1. Looked up from germline, CDR1 is MNHNS and CDR2 is SASEGT. The CDR3 sequence is 16 residues long. V was pared by 6 bases and J by 0 bases, with 8 bases of the junction left unmatched. In DNA form, the CDR3 reads TGTGCCAGCAGCCCCGAGGGGGCCAGAGCCAAAAACATTCAGTACTTC. Residues: CASSPEGARAKNIQYF.

The V call is TRBV5-1, the J call TRBJ2-7, with TRBD2 matching 7 bases. The ends lost 6 bases at V and 5 bases at J; junction bases unmatched: 11. Germline-derived CDR1 and CDR2 are SGHRS and YFSETQ. The CDR3 sequence is 14 residues long. The CDR3 nucleotides read TGCGCCAGCACCCTGGGGAGGGTAGCTGACGAGCAGTACTTC. This sequence encodes CASTLGRVADEQYF.

A few counts support this clonotype. The V call is TRBV2, the J call TRBJ2-7; D possibly corresponds to TRBD1 (6 bases). The CDR3 is 13 amino acids. The germline gives CDR1 SNHLY, CDR2 FYNNEI. Trimming shortened V by 8 bases and J by 0 bases, and 11 bases separated the two germline ends. CDR3 coding DNA: TGTGCCAGCGCGCGACAGGACTCCTACGAGCAGTACTTC. This translates into CASARQDSYEQYF. The full variable domain, its missing parts supplied by reference TRBV2 and TRBJ2-7, is EPEVTQTPSHQVTQMGQEVILRCVPISNHLYFYWYRQILGQKVEFLVSFYNNEISEKSEIFDDQFSVERPDGSNFTLKIRSTKLEDSAMYFCASARQDSYEQYFGPGTRLTVT.

This clonotype was counted between two and nine times. V usage is TRBV27 and J usage is TRBJ2-7; 7 bases fit TRBD2. Germline lookup yields CDR1 MNHEY and CDR2 SMNVEV (reference sequence). V was pared by 5 bases and J by 5 bases, with 12 bases of the junction left unmatched. The CDR3 runs to 15 residues. CDR3 in DNA: TGTGCCAGCAGTGGGGGGGTATGGGGAACGGACGAGCAGTACTTC. Its translation is CASSGGVWGTDEQYF.

This clonotype was counted only a few times. The J gene is TRBJ2-3, the V gene TRBV7-2, with D perhaps matching TRBD1 or TRBD2 (5 bases each). Between the trimmed V and J ends, which lost 4 bases and 4 bases, there was a span of 12 bases. This CDR3 comprises 14 residues. In germline, CDR1 is SGHTA, CDR2 FQGNSA. DNA for the CDR3: TGTGCCAGCAGCTATAAACTGGGGGCAGATACGCAGTATTTT. Protein sequence: CASSYKLGADTQYF.

This clonotype has at least ten counts. V gene TRBV20-1 combines with J gene TRBJ1-2, with 12 bases lining up with TRBD1. Losses at the gene ends were 3 bases for V and 7 bases for J; bases not matched to a gene: 6. The CDR3 is 14 residues long. Germline lookup yields CDR1 DFQATT and CDR2 SNEGSKA (reference sequence). CDR3 bases: TGCAGTGCTAGTCCCGGGACAGGGGGCTCTGGCTACACCTTC. Its translation is CSASPGTGGSGYTF.

In this sample, this clonotype turned up many times. The V and J genes are TRBV12-3 or TRBV12-4 and TRBJ2-6; 7 bases map to TRBD2. V trimming: 6 bases; J trimming: 6 bases; junction bases outside the gene matches: 5. CDR3 length: 14 amino acids. This CDR3 is CASRSGMAANVLTF. CDR3 in DNA: TGTGCCAGCAGAAGCGGGATGGCGGCCAACGTCCTGACTTTC.

This rearrangement joins TRBV20-1 to TRBJ2-7; 11 bases match TRBD2. There are 13 residues in the CDR3. CDR1 and CDR2 from the germline V gene are DFQATT and SNEGSKA (reference sequence). Losses at the gene ends were 6 bases for V and 4 bases for J; bases not matched to a gene: 5. The chain's CDR3 is CSAETSGDYEQYF. The CDR3 DNA reads TGCAGTGCCGAGACTAGCGGGGATTACGAGCAGTACTTC.

Many counts were recorded for this clonotype. The rearrangement joins TRBV7-3 to TRBJ1-1; D unclear. The CDR3 length is 13 residues. CDR1 is SGHTA and CDR2 is FQGTGA in the germline V gene. V lost 1 base and J 1 base, leaving 4 bases between the germline ends. The CDR3 is CASSLNGNTEAFF. Written as DNA, the CDR3 is TGTGCCAGCAGCTTAAACGGGAACACTGAAGCTTTCTTT.

This chain joins TRBV29-1 and TRBJ1-5; D uncertain. V lost 0 bases, J lost 4 bases, and 4 bases lay in between. This CDR3 is built from 12 residues. The germline V gene encodes CDR1 SQVTM and CDR2 ANQGSEA. The chain's CDR3 is CSVEDGNQPQHF. The CDR3 nucleotides read TGCAGCGTTGAAGATGGAAATCAGCCCCAGCATTTT.

This clonotype was counted at least ten times. The chain uses TRBV12-3 or TRBV12-4 and TRBJ2-5, with D maybe TRBD1 (5 bases). Trimming pared 9 bases from V and 4 bases from J, leaving 18 bases between. CDR3 length: 14 amino acids. In DNA, the CDR3 is TGTGCCAGTTATATCTATGGGGCAGGAGAGACCCAGTACTTC. Residues: CASYIYGAGETQYF.

The chain couples TRBV7-9 to TRBJ2-3; 8 bases fit TRBD1. V lost 5 bases and J lost 4; bases outside the gene matches: 5. Looked up from germline, CDR1 is SEHNR and CDR2 is FQNEAQ (reference sequence). The CDR3 is made up of 14 amino acids. CDR3 sequence: CASSEDRAPDTQYF. The CDR3, as DNA: TGTGCCAGCAGCGAGGACAGGGCCCCAGATACGCAGTATTTT.

V gene TRBV18 combines with J gene TRBJ2-7; TRBD2 matches at 7 bases. V lost 2 bases, J lost 1 base, and 5 bases stayed unmatched. This CDR3 region has 15 residues. CDR1 is KGHSH and CDR2 is LQKENI in the germline V gene. The CDR3: CASSPGSGESYEQYF. Written as DNA, the CDR3 is TGTGCCAGCTCACCAGGGAGCGGGGAATCCTACGAGCAGTACTTC. The variable domain in full, with the rest retrieved from reference TRBV18 and TRBJ2-7, is NAGVMQNPRHLVRRRGQEARLRCSPMKGHSHVYWYRQLPEEGLKFMVYLQKENIIDESGMPKERFSAEFPKEGPSILRIQQVVRGDSAAYFCASSPGSGESYEQYFGPGTRLTVT.

The table lists this clonotype with many counts. This chain joins TRBV6-2 or TRBV6-3 and TRBJ2-1; D is possibly TRBD1 or TRBD2 (5 bases each). This CDR3 comprises 18 residues. In germline, CDR1 is MNHEY, CDR2 SVGEGT. The V gene lost 0 bases and the J gene lost 0 bases, with 15 bases spanning the gap. This chain's CDR3 is CASSYSQMGVISYNEQFF. For the CDR3, the DNA is TGTGCCAGCAGTTACTCTCAAATGGGGGTTATCTCCTACAATGAGCAGTTCTTC.

This clonotype has a count of ten or more. The chain combines TRBV15 with TRBJ2-3, with 14 bases fitting TRBD2. The V gene's germline CDR1 is LNHNV and CDR2 YYDKDF (reference sequence). This CDR3 is built from 20 residues. V lost 0 bases, J lost 0 bases, and 8 bases stayed unmatched. The CDR3 here is CATSRDLRTSGRMSTDTQYF. CDR3 bases: TGTGCCACCAGCAGAGACCTCAGGACTAGCGGGAGGATGAGCACAGATACGCAGTATTTT.

The table lists this clonotype with a few counts. This chain joins TRBV5-1 and TRBJ2-5; perhaps TRBD1 as D (6 bases). V was cut by 3 bases and J by 6 bases, with 18 bases left in between. This CDR3 has 15 residues. The V gene's germline CDR1 is SGHRS and CDR2 YFSETQ. In DNA, the CDR3 is TGCGCCAGCAGCTCCGGGGTGACAGGTCAGCAGACCCAGTACTTC. Protein: CASSSGVTGQQTQYF.